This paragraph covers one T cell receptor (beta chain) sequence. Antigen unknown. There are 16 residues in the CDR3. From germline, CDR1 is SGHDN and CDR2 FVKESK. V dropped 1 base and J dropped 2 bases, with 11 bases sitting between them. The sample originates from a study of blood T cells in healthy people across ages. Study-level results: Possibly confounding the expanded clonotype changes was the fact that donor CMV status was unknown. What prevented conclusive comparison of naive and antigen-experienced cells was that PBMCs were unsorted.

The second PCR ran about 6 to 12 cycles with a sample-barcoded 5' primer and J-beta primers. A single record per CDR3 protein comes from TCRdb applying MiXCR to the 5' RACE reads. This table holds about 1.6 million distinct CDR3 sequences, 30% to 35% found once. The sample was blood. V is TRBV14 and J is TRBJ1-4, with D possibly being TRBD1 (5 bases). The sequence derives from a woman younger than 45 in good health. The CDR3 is CASSQGGAATNEKLFF. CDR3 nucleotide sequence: TGTGCCAGCAGCCAAGGTGGGGCGGCGACTAATGAAAAACTGTTTTTT.